A single sample is the source of the 2 T cell receptor beta chains below, sequenced in a study of beta chain features in type 1 diabetes. Every isolated RNA sample was fully reverse transcribed, so sequencing captured expressed TCRB transcripts. Clones were read by immunoSEQ multiplex PCR, and TCRdb kept only the in-frame ones, dropping some. The data contain more than 300,000 clones, around 8% of them singletons. The sequencing input was central memory CD4+ T cells from blood. The receptors were sampled from a woman under 30 in good health.

The genes are TRBV2 and TRBJ2-1; a weak D match, TRBD1 (6 bases). V lost 8 bases and J 11 bases, leaving 16 bases between the germline ends. CDR3 length: 12 residues. Germline CDR1 SNHLY, CDR2 FYNNEI. For the CDR3, the DNA is TGTGCCAGCGGCGCCTCCAGGGGTCAGCAGTTCTTC. Encoded protein: CASGASRGQQFF.

The sample holds a few counts of this clone. This rearrangement joins TRBV7-3 to TRBJ2-1, with 7 bases lining up with TRBD1. V lost 5 bases to trimming and J lost 5 bases; unmatched junction nucleotides: 12. The CDR3 spans 16 residues. CDR1 and CDR2 from the germline V gene are SGHTA and FQGTGA. Here the CDR3 reads CASSPEDRRSNNEQFF. CDR3 bases: TGTGCCAGCAGCCCGGAGGACAGGAGAAGTAACAATGAGCAGTTCTTC.